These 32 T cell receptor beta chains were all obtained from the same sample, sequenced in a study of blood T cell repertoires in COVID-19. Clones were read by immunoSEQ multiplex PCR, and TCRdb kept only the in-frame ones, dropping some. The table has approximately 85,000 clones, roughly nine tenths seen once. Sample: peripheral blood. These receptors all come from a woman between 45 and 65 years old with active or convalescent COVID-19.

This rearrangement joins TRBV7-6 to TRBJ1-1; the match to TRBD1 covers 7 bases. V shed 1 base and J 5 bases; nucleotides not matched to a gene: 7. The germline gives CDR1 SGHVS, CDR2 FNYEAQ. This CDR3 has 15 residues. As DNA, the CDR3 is TGTGCCAGCAGCTTAGGACAGGGTTTCGGAACTGAAGCTTTCTTT. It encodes CASSLGQGFGTEAFF.

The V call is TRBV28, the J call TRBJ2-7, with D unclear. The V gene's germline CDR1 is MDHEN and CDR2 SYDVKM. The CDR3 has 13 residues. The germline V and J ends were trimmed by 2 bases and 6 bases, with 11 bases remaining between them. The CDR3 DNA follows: TGTGCCAGCAGTTTACGCAGGTCTGGCGAGCAGTACTTC. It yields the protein CASSLRRSGEQYF.

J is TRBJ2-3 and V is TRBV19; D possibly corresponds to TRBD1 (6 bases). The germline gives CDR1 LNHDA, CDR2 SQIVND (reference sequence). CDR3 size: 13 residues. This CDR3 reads CATRQGSTDTQYF. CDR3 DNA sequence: TGTGCGACGAGGCAGGGGAGCACAGATACGCAGTATTTT.

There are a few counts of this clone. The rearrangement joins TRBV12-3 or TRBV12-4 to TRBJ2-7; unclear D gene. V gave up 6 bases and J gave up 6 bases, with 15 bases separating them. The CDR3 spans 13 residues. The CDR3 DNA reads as TGTGCCAGCAGCCTAAATACCCCCGGCGAGCAGTACTTC. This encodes CASSLNTPGEQYF.

CDR3 in DNA: TGCGCCAGCAGCCAAGTAGTCATCCCGCTAGCGGGGGCCGAGGATACGCAGTATTTT. This sequence encodes CASSQVVIPLAGAEDTQYF. The chain couples TRBV4-3 to TRBJ2-3; 10 bases agree with TRBD2. Germline V gene sequence: CDR1 LGHNA, CDR2 YSLEER. After removal of 1 base from V and 6 bases from J, the junction contained 16 bases not matched to a gene. This CDR3 is 19 amino acids long.

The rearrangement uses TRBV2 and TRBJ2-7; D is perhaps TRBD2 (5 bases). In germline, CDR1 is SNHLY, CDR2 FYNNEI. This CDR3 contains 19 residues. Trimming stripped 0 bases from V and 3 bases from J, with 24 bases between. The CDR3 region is CASSEALRGREKGLYEQYF. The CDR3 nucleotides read TGTGCCAGCAGTGAAGCGCTTCGGGGTCGAGAAAAGGGTCTCTACGAGCAGTACTTC.

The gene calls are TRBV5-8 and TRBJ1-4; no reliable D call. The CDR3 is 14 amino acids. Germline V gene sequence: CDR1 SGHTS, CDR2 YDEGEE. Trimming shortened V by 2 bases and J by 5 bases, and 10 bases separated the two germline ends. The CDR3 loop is CASSFRANNEKLFF. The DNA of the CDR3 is TGTGCCAGCAGCTTTCGAGCGAACAATGAAAAACTGTTTTTT.

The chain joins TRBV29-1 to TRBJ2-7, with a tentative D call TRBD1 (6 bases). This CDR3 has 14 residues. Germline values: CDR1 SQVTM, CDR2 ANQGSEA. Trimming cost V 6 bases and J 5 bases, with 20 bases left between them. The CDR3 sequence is CSVSDGGPFDEQYF. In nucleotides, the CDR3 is TGCAGCGTCTCGGATGGGGGCCCCTTTGACGAGCAGTACTTC.

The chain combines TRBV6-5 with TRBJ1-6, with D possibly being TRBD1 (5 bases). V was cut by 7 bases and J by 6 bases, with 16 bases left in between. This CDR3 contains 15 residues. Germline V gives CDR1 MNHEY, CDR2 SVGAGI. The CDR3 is CASTLTGDRNSPLHF. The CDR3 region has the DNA TGTGCCAGCACCCTAACGGGGGACCGTAATTCACCCCTCCACTTT.

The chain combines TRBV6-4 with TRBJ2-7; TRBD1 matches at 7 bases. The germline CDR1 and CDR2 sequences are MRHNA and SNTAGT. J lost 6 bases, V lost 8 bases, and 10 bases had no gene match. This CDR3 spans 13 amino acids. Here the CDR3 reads CASPGQAVCEQYF. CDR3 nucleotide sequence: TGTGCCAGCCCCGGACAGGCCGTCTGCGAGCAGTACTTC.

The CDR3 nucleotides read TGTGCCAGCAGTTTATATGTGGCAACTAGCTCCTATAATTCACCCCTCCACTTT. Protein product: CASSLYVATSSYNSPLHF. This sequence joins TRBV27 and TRBJ1-6; D remains ambiguous. Trimming pared 1 base from V and 0 bases from J, leaving 13 bases between. The CDR3 runs to 18 residues. Germline values: CDR1 MNHEY, CDR2 SMNVEV (reference sequence).

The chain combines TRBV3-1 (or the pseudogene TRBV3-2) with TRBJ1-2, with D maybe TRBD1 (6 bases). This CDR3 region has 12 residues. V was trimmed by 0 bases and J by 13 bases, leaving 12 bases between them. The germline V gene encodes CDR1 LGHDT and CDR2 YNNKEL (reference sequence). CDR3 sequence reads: CASSQDLTGCTF. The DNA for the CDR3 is TGTGCCAGCAGCCAAGATCTTACAGGGTGCACCTTC.

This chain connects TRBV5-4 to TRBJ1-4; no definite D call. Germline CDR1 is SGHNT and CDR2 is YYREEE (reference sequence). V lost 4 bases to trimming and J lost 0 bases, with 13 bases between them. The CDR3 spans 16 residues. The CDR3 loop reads CASSPGGGTTNEKLFF. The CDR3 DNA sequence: TGTGCCAGCAGCCCCGGAGGAGGGACAACTAATGAAAAACTGTTTTTT.

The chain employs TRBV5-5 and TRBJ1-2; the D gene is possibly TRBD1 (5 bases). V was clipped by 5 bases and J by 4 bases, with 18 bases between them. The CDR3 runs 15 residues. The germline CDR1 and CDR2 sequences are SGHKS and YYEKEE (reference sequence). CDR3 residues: CASRVQGRLSYGYTF. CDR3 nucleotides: TGTGCCAGCAGGGTGCAGGGCAGGCTCTCCTATGGCTACACCTTC.

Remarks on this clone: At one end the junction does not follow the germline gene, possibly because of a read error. The CDR3 is CASSTNRGSGNIIYF. CDR3 in DNA: TGTGCCAGCAGTACCAACAGGGGCTCTGGAAACATCATATATTTT. The J gene is TRBJ1-3, the V gene TRBV27; 7 nucleotides match TRBD1. The CDR3 has 15 amino acids. Germline assignment: CDR1 MNHEY and CDR2 SMNVEV (reference sequence).

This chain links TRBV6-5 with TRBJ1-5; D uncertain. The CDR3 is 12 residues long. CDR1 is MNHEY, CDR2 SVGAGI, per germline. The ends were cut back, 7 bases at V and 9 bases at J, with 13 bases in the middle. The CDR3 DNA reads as TGTGCCAGCACGACCGGAGAGGGGCCCCAGCATTTT. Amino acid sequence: CASTTGEGPQHF.

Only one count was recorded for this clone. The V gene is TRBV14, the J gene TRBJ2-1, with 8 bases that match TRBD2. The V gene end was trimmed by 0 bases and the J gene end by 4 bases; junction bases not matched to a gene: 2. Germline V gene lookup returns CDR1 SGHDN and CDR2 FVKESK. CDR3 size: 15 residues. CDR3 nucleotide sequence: TGTGCCAGCAGCCAAGAACGGGGGGGTTACAATGAGCAGTTCTTC. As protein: CASSQERGGYNEQFF. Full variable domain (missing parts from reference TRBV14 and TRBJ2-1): EAGVTQFPSHSVIEKGQTVTLRCDPISGHDNLYWYRRVMGKEIKFLLHFVKESKQDESGMPNNRFLAERTGGTYSTLKVQPAELEDSGVYFCASSQERGGYNEQFFGPGTRLTVL.

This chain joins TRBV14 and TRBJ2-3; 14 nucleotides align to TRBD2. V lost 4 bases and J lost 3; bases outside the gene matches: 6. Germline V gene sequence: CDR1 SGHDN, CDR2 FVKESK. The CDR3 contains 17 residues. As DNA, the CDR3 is TGTGCCAGCAGCCTACCGGGACTAGCGGGGGTAACAGATACGCAGTATTTT. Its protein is CASSLPGLAGVTDTQYF.

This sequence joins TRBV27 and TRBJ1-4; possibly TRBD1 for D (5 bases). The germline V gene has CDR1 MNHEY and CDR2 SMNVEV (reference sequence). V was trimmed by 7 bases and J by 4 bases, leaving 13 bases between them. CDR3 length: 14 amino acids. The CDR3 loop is CASTLGVGNEKLFF. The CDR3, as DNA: TGTGCCAGCACCCTAGGGGTCGGTAATGAAAAACTGTTTTTT. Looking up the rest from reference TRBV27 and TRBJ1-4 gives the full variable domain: EAQVTQNPRYLITVTGKKLTVTCSQNMNHEYMSWYRQDPGLGLRQIYYSMNVEVTDKGDVPEGYKVSRKEKRNFPLILESPSPNQTSLYFCASTLGVGNEKLFFGSGTQLSVL.

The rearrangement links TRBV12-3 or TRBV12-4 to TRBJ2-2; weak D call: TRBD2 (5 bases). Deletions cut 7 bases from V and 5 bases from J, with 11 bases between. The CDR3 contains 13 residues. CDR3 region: CASTSGGTGELFF. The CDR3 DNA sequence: TGTGCCAGCACGTCCGGCGGGACCGGGGAGCTGTTTTTT.

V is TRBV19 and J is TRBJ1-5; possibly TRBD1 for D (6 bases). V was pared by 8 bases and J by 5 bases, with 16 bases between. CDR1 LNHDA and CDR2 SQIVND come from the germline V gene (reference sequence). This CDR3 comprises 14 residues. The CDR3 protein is CASHRGAGYQPQHF. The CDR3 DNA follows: TGTGCCAGTCACCGGGGGGCCGGTTATCAGCCCCAGCATTTT.

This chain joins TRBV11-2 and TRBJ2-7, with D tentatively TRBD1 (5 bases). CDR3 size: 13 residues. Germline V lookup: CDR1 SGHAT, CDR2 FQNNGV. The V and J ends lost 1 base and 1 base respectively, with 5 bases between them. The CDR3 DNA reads TGTGCCAGCAGCTTAGGACAGTCCTACGAGCAGTACTTC. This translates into CASSLGQSYEQYF. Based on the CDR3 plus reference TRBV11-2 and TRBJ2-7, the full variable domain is EAGVAQSPRYKIIEKRQSVAFWCNPISGHATLYWYQQILGQGPKLLIQFQNNGVVDDSQLPKDRFSAERLKGVDSTLKIQPAKLEDSAVYLCASSLGQSYEQYFGPGTRLTVT.

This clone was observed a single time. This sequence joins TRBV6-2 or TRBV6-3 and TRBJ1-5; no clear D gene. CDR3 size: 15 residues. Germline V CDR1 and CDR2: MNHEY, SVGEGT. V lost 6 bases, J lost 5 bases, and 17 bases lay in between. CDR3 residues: CASSSSSFRDQPQHF. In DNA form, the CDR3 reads TGTGCCAGCAGCTCGTCTTCTTTCCGGGATCAGCCCCAGCATTTT.

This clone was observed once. The CDR3 here is CASSLAAGINYGYTF. Written as DNA, the CDR3 is TGTGCCAGCAGCTTAGCTGCAGGGATTAACTATGGCTACACCTTC. This chain joins TRBV7-9 and TRBJ1-2; tentatively, D is TRBD1 (5 bases). Germline assignment: CDR1 SEHNR and CDR2 FQNEAQ (reference sequence). The ends were cut back, 0 bases at V and 1 base at J, with 9 bases in the middle. The CDR3 runs 15 residues.

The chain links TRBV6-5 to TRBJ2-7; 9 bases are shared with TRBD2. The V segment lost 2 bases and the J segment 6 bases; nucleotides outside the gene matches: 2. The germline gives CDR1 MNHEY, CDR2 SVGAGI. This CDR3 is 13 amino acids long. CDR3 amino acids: CASSYQTSGEQYF. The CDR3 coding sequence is TGTGCCAGCAGTTACCAGACTAGCGGCGAGCAGTACTTC.

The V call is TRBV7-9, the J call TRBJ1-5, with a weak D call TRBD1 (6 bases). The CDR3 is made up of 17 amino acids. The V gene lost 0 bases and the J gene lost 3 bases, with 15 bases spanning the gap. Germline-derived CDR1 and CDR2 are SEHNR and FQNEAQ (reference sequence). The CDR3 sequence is CASSLAGRGGLNQPQHF. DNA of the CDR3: TGTGCCAGCAGCTTAGCAGGGAGGGGGGGACTCAATCAGCCCCAGCATTTT.

CDR3 protein: CASSPPGSFGYTF. The CDR3 nucleotides are TGTGCCAGCAGTCCACCGGGGTCTTTTGGCTACACCTTC. The chain has TRBV6-5 and TRBJ1-2; D is unresolved. Germline assignment: CDR1 MNHEY and CDR2 SVGAGI. Trimming took off 5 bases at V and 7 bases at J, with 14 bases between the two ends. CDR3 length equals 13 residues.

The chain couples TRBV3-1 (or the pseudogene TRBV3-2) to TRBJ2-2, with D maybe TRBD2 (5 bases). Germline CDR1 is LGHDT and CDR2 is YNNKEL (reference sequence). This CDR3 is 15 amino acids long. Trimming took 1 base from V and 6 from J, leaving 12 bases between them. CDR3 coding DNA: TGTGCCAGCAGCCAAGTTCGTCACGGGGCCGGGGAGCTGTTTTTT. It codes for CASSQVRHGAGELFF.

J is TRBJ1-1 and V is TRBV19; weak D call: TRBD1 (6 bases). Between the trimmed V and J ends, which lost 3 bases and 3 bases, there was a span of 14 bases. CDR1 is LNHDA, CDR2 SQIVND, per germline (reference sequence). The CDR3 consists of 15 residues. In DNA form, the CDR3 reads TGTGCCAGTAGTATGAATTGGGCAGGGGACACTGAAGCTTTCTTT. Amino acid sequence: CASSMNWAGDTEAFF.

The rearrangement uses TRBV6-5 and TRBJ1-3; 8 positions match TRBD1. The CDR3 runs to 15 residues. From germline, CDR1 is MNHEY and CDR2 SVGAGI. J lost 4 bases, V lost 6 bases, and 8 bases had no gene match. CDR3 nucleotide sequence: TGTGCCAGCAGCAAAGGGACAGGTATAGGAAACACCATATATTTT. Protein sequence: CASSKGTGIGNTIYF.

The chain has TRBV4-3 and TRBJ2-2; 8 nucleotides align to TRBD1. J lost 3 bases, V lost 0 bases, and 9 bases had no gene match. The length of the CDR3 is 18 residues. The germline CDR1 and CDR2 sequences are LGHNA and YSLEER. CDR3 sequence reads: CASSQERTGTGHTGELFF. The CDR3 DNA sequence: TGCGCCAGCAGCCAAGAAAGGACCGGGACAGGTCACACCGGGGAGCTGTTTTTT.

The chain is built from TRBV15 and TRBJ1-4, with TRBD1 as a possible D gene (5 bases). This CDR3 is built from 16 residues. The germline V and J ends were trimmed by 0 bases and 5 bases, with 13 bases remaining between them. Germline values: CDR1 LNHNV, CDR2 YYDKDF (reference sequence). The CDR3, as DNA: TGTGCCACCAGCAGAGATCCCGGGGCGGGAAATGAAAAACTGTTTTTT. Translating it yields CATSRDPGAGNEKLFF.